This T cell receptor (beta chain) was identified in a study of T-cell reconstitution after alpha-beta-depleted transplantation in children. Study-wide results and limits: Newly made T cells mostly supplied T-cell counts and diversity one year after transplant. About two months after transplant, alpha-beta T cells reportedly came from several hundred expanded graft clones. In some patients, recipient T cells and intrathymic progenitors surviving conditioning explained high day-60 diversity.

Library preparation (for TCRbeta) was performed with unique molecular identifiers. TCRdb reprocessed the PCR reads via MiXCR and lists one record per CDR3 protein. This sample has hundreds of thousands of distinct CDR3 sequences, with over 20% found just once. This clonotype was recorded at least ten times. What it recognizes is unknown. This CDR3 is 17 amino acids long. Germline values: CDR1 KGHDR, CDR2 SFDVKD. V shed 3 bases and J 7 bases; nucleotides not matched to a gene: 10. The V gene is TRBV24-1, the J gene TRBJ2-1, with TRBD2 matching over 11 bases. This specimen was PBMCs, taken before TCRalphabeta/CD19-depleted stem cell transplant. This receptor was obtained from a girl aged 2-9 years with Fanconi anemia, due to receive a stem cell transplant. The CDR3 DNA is TGTGCCACCAGTGATGAGATAGCGGGGGGGCCTTTGAATGAGCAGTTCTTC. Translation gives CATSDEIAGGPLNEQFF.